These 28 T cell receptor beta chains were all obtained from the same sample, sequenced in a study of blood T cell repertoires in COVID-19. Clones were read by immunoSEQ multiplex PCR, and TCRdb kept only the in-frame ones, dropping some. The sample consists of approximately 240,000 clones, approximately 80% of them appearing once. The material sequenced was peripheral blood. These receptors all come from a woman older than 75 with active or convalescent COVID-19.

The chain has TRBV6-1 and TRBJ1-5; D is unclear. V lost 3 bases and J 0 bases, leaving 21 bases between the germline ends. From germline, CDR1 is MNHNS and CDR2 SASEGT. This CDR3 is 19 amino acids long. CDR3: CASSEFVGGAAYSNQPQHF. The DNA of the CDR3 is TGTGCCAGCAGTGAGTTTGTGGGAGGAGCCGCATATAGCAATCAGCCCCAGCATTTT.

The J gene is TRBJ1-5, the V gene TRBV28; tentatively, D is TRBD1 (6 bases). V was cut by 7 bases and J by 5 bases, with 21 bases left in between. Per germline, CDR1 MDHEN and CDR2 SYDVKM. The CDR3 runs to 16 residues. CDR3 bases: TGTGCCAGCACCCGCGGGGGGGGCGCATTCGATCAGCCCCAGCATTTT. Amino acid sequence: CASTRGGGAFDQPQHF.

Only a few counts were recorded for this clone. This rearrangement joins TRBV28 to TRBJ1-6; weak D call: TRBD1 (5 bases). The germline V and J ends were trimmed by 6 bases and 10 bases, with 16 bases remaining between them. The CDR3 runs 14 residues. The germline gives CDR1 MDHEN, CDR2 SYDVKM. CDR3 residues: CASRAGHMASPLHF. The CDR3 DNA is TGTGCCAGCAGGGCGGGGCACATGGCCTCACCCCTCCACTTT.

Written as DNA, the CDR3 is TGTGCCAGCAGCCGCGGACAGGGGCACTATGGCTACACCTTC. Translation: CASSRGQGHYGYTF. The V and J genes are TRBV2 and TRBJ1-2; 9 nucleotides line up with TRBD1. The germline CDR1 and CDR2 sequences are SNHLY and FYNNEI. The CDR3 is 14 amino acids. The V segment lost 6 bases and the J segment 3 bases; nucleotides outside the gene matches: 5.

CDR3 in DNA: TGTGCCAGCAGCGTCGACAAACAGGGTAACTATGGCTACACCTTC. Translating gives CASSVDKQGNYGYTF. This chain uses TRBV2 with TRBJ1-2, with a weak D call TRBD1 (6 bases). The germline CDR1 and CDR2 sequences are SNHLY and FYNNEI. Between the trimmed V and J ends, which lost 6 bases and 1 base, there was a span of 15 bases. The CDR3 spans 15 residues.

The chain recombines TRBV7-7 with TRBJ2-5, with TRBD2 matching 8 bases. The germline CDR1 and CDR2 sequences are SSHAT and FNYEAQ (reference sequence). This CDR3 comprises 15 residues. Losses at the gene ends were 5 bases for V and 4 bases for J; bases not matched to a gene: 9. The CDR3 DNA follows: TGTGCCAGCAGCCCGGGACTAGGGATGGCAGAGACCCAGTACTTC. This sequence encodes CASSPGLGMAETQYF.

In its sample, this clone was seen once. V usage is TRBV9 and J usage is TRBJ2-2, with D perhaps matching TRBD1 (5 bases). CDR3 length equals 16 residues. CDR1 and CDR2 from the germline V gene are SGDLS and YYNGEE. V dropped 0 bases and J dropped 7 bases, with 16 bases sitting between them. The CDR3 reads CASSVGGGVKYGELFF. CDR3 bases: TGTGCCAGCAGCGTAGGGGGCGGCGTTAAGTACGGGGAGCTGTTTTTT.

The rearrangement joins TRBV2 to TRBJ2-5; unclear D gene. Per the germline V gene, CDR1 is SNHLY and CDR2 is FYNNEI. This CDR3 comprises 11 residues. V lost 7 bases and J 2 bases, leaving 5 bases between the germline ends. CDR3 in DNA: TGTGCCAGCACGTTACAAGAGACCCAGTACTTC. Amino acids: CASTLQETQYF.

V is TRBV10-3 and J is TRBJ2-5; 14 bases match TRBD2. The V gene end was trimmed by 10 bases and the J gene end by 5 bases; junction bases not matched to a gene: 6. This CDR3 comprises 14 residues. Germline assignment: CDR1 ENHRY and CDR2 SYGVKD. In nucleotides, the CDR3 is TGTGCCAGCGCGGGACTAGCGGGGGAGGAGACCCAGTACTTC. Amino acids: CASAGLAGEETQYF.

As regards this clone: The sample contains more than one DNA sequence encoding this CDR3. CDR3 amino acids: CASRLNTEAFF. Written as DNA, the CDR3 is TGTGCCAGTAGATTAAACACTGAAGCTTTCTTT. This sequence joins TRBV19 and TRBJ1-1; D gene uncertain. V gave up 6 bases and J gave up 2 bases, with 4 bases separating them. Looked up from germline, CDR1 is LNHDA and CDR2 is SQIVND (reference sequence). The CDR3 spans 11 residues. The full variable domain, its missing parts supplied by reference TRBV19 and TRBJ1-1, is DGGITQSPKYLFRKEGQNVTLSCEQNLNHDAMYWYRQDPGQGLRLIYYSQIVNDFQKGDIAEGYSVSREKKESFPLTVTSAQKNPTAFYLCASRLNTEAFFGQGTRLTVV.

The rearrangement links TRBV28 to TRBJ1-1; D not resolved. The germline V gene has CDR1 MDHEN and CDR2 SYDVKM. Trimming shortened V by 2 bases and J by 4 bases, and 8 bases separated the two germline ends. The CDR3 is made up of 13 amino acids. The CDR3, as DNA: TGTGCCAGCAGTTTAAGGAGGTTCACTGAAGCTTTCTTT. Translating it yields CASSLRRFTEAFF.

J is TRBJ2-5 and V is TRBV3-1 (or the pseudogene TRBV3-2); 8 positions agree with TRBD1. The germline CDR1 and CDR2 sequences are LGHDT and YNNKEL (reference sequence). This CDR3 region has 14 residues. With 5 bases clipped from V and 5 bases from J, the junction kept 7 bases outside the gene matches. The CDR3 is CASSSTGVGETQYF. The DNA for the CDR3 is TGTGCCAGCAGCTCGACAGGGGTGGGGGAGACCCAGTACTTC.

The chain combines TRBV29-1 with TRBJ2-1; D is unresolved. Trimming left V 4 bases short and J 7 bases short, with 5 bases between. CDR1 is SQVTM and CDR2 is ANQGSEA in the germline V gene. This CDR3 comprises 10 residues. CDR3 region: CSVAHNEQFF. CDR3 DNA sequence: TGCAGCGTTGCCCATAATGAGCAGTTCTTC.

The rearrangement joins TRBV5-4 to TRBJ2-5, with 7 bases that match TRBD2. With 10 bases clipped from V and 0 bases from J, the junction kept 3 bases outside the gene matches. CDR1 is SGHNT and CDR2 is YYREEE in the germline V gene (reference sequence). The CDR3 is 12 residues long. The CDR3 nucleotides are TGTGCCTGGGGGAGGGACCAAGAGACCCAGTACTTC. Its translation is CAWGRDQETQYF. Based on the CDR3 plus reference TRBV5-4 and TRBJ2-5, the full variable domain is ETGVTQSPTHLIKTRGQQVTLRCSSQSGHNTVSWYQQALGQGPQFIFQYYREEENGRGNFPPRFSGLQFPNYSSELNVNALELDDSALYLCAWGRDQETQYFGPGTRLLVL.

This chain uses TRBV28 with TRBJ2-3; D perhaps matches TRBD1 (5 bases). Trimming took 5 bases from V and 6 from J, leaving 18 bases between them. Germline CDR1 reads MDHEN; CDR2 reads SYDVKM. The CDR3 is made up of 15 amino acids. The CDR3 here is CASSPIGHFNDTQYF. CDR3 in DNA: TGTGCCAGCAGTCCCATTGGACACTTCAACGATACGCAGTATTTT. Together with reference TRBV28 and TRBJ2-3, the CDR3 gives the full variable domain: DVKVTQSSRYLVKRTGEKVFLECVQDMDHENMFWYRQDPGLGLRLIYFSYDVKMKEKGDIPEGYSVSREKKERFSLILESASTNQTSMYLCASSPIGHFNDTQYFGPGTRLTVL.

The CDR3 spells CSASGGESNQPQHF. The CDR3 bases are TGCAGTGCTAGTGGGGGGGAGAGCAATCAGCCCCAGCATTTT. This chain uses TRBV20-1 with TRBJ1-5, with TRBD1 as a possible D gene (5 bases). Trimming shortened V by 3 bases and J by 1 base, and 10 bases separated the two germline ends. The CDR3 consists of 14 residues. Germline values: CDR1 DFQATT, CDR2 SNEGSKA (reference sequence).

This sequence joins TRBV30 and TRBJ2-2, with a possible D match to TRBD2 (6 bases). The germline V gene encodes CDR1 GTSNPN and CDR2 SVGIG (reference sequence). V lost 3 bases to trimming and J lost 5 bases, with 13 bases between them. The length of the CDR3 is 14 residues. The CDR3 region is CAWRLGGQTGELFF. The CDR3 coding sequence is TGTGCCTGGAGACTGGGGGGTCAAACCGGGGAGCTGTTTTTT.

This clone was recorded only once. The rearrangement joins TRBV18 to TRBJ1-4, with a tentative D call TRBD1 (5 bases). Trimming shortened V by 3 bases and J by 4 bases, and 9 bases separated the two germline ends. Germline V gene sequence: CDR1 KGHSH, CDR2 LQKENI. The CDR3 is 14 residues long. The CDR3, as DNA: TGTGCCAGCTCACCGGGACTGTTTAATGAAAAACTGTTTTTT. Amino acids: CASSPGLFNEKLFF.

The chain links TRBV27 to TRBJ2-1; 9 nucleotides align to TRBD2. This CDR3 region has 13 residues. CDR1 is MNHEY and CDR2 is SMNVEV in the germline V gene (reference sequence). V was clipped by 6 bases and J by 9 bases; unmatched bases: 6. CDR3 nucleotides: TGTGCCAGCAGCTTCAGGACTAGCGCTGAGCAGTTCTTC. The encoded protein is CASSFRTSAEQFF.

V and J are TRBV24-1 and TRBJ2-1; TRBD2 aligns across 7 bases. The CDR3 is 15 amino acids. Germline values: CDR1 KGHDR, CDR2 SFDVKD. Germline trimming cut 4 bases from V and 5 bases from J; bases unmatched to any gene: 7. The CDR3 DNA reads TGTGCCACCAGTGACCCGAGGGCGGGAGACAATGAGCAGTTCTTC. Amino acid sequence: CATSDPRAGDNEQFF.

As DNA, the CDR3 is TGTGCCAGCAGCCTCCGGGACTCTCTAGGTTCACCCCTCCACTTT. Protein product: CASSLRDSLGSPLHF. The chain has TRBV3-1 (or the pseudogene TRBV3-2) and TRBJ1-6; a weak D match, TRBD1 (5 bases). There are 15 residues in the CDR3. Trimming took off 4 bases at V and 9 bases at J, with 16 bases between the two ends. CDR1 is LGHDT and CDR2 is YNNKEL in the germline V gene (reference sequence).

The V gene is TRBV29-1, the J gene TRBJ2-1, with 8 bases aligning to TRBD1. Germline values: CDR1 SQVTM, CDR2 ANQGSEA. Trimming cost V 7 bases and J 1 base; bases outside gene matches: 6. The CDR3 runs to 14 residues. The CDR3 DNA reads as TGCAGCGCCCAACGGGACAGGTCCTACAATGAGCAGTTCTTC. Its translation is CSAQRDRSYNEQFF.

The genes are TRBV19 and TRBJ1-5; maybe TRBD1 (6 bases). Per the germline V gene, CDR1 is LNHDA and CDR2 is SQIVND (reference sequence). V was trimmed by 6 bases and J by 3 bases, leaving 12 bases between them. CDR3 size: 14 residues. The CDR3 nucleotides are TGTGCCAGTAGCAGTGACAGGTTCAATCAGCCCCAGCATTTT. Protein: CASSSDRFNQPQHF.

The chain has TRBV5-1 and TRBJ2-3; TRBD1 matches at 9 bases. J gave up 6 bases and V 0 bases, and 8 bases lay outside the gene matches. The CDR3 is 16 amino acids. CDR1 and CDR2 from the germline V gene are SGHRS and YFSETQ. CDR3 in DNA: TGCGCCAGCAGCTTGGACAGGGGGCCCCCCTGGGATACGCAGTATTTT. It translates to CASSLDRGPPWDTQYF. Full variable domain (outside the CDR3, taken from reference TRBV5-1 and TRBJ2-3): KAGVTQTPRYLIKTRGQQVTLSCSPISGHRSVSWYQQTPGQGLQFLFEYFSETQRNKGNFPGRFSGRQFSNSRSEMNVSTLELGDSALYLCASSLDRGPPWDTQYFGPGTRLTVL.

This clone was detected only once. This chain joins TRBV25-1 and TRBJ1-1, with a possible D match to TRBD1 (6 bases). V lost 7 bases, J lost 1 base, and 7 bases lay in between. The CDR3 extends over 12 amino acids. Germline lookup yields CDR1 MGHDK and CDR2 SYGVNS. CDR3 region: CASTRGNTEAFF. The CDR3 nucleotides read TGTGCCAGCACCAGGGGGAACACTGAAGCTTTCTTT.

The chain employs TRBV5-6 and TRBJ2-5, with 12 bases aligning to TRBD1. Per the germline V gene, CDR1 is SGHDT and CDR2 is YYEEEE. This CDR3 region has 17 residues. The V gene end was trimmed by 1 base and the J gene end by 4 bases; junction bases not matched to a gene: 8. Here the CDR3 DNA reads TGTGCCAGCAGCTTGTTGGGACAGGGGGCAGGTGTAGAGACCCAGTACTTC. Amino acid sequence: CASSLLGQGAGVETQYF.

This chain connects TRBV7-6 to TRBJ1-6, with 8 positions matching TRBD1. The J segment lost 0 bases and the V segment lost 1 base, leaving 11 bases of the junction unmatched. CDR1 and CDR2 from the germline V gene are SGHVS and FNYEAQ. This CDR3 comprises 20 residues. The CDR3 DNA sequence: TGTGCCAGCAGCTTAGGCCCATCAACAGGGGGAAGCTCCTATAATTCACCCCTCCACTTT. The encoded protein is CASSLGPSTGGSSYNSPLHF.

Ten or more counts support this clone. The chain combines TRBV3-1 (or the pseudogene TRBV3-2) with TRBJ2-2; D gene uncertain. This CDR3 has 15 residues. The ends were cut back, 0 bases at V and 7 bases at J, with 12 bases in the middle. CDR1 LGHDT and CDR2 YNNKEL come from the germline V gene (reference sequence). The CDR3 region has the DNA TGTGCCAGCAGCCAAGATCCAGCGACGGGCGGGGAGCTGTTTTTT. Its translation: CASSQDPATGGELFF.